The rows below give T cell receptor beta chains drawn from one sample of a study of T cells in Graves' hyperthyroidism and ophthalmopathy. In TCRdb, the multiplex PCR reads were re-called with MiXCR into one record per CDR3 protein. The data hold 500,000 to 600,000 distinct CDR3 sequences, with approximately 44% observed a single time. The sequenced sample was peripheral blood or thyroid tissue (not recorded which). These receptors were taken from a woman under 30 with Graves' hyperthyroidism. Each CDR3 is given with its conserved first and last residue. The D gene is left open where the match is weak. Size is omitted from some rows. Given values are once, few, many or a class for expanded clones.

j_call,clone_size,v_call,d_call,cdr3_aa,cdr3_nt
TRBJ1-1,NA,TRBV10-3,NA,CAISEGLATNTEAFF,TGTGCCATCAGTGAGGGACTAGCAACGAACACTGAAGCTTTCTTT
TRBJ1-2,NA,TRBV25-1,NA,CASSAYWDVYTF,TGTGCCAGCAGTGCCTACTGGGATGTCTACACCTTC
TRBJ1-2,NA,TRBV13,NA,CASSSGLAGNNYGYTF,TGTGCCAGCAGCTCGGGACTAGCGGGAAACAACTATGGCTACACCTTC
TRBJ1-2,NA,TRBV9,TRBD1,CASSAGQGDYGYTF,TGTGCCAGCAGCGCCGGACAGGGTGACTATGGCTACACCTTC
TRBJ1-1,few,TRBV2,TRBD1,CASSGQGRSEAFF,TGTGCCAGCAGTGGACAGGGGCGTTCTGAAGCTTTCTTT
TRBJ2-5,many,TRBV7-2,TRBD2,CASSFVAGGAGGRGTQYF,TGTGCCAGCAGCTTCGTAGCGGGAGGCGCTGGGGGAAGAGGGACCCAGTACTTC
TRBJ1-5,many,TRBV7-9,NA,CASSLALNQPQHF,TGTGCCAGCAGCTTAGCGCTCAATCAGCCCCAGCATTTT
TRBJ1-4,many,TRBV10-2,TRBD1,CASSESTRGMNEKLFF,TGCGCCAGCAGTGAGTCAACCAGGGGGATGAATGAAAAACTGTTTTTT
TRBJ1-2,NA,TRBV7-9,NA,CASSNARYYGYTF,TGTGCCAGCAGCAATGCCCGGTACTATGGCTACACCTTC
TRBJ2-7,many,TRBV6-2/TRBV6-3,TRBD1,CASSSRTGNGLGEQYF,TGTGCCAGCAGTTCACGGACAGGGAACGGTCTCGGCGAGCAGTACTTC
TRBJ2-6,few,TRBV29-1,NA,CSFVGSGANVLTF,TGCAGTTTTGTCGGCTCTGGGGCCAACGTCCTGACTTTC
TRBJ2-1,few,TRBV11-3,NA,CASREDSYNEQFF,TGTGCCAGCAGGGAGGACTCCTACAATGAGCAGTTCTTC
TRBJ1-5,NA,TRBV24-1,TRBD1,CATSATTGGFLSNQPQHF,TGTGCCACCAGTGCCACAACAGGGGGCTTCCTAAGCAATCAGCCCCAGCATTTT
TRBJ2-7,NA,TRBV24-1,NA,CATSAFVGVRSYEQYF,TGTGCCACCAGTGCATTTGTGGGAGTTCGCTCCTACGAGCAGTACTTC
TRBJ2-5,many,TRBV14,NA,CASSQARFGEVALYQETQYF,TGTGCCAGCAGCCAAGCAAGGTTTGGGGAGGTAGCGCTGTACCAAGAGACCCAGTACTTC
TRBJ2-7,NA,TRBV7-8,NA,CASQERPYYEQYF,TGTGCCAGCCAGGAAAGACCATATTACGAGCAGTACTTC
TRBJ2-7,many,TRBV9,NA,CASSVEGGEGIYEQYF,TGTGCCAGCAGCGTAGAAGGGGGAGAAGGGATCTACGAGCAGTACTTC
TRBJ2-2,many,TRBV5-8,NA,CASSPRGGATGELFF,TGTGCCAGCAGCCCTCGTGGGGGTGCCACCGGGGAGCTGTTTTTT
TRBJ2-7,many,TRBV18,NA,CASSPTTYEQYF,TGTGCCAGCTCACCAACTACCTACGAGCAGTACTTC
TRBJ1-1,NA,TRBV29-1,NA,CSHSIVSTEAFF,TGCAGCCACAGTATCGTAAGCACTGAAGCTTTCTTT
TRBJ1-1,many,TRBV7-9,NA,CASSPSYFAQITEAFF,TGTGCCAGCAGCCCGTCATATTTTGCTCAAATCACTGAAGCTTTCTTT
TRBJ1-6,NA,TRBV2,TRBD1,CASRLLGQGSNSPLHF,TGTGCCAGCAGGTTATTGGGACAGGGGAGCAATTCACCCCTCCACTTT
TRBJ2-7,NA,TRBV12-3/TRBV12-4,TRBD1,CASSRQGWEQYF,TGTGCCAGCAGCCGACAGGGTTGGGAGCAGTACTTC
TRBJ2-7,many,TRBV7-9,NA,CASSLVEYEQYF,TGTGCCAGCAGCTTAGTAGAATACGAGCAGTACTTC
TRBJ1-6,many,TRBV27,NA,CASSQDSLGSPLHF,TGTGCCAGCAGCCAGGACAGTTTGGGCTCACCCCTCCACTTT
TRBJ1-1,once,TRBV18,NA,CASSPNRDTEASF,TGTGCCAGCTCACCGAACAGGGACACTGAAGCTTCCTTT
TRBJ2-7,NA,TRBV5-1,NA,CASSPEGGTGYEQYF,TGCGCCAGCAGCCCAGAAGGGGGGACTGGATACGAGCAGTACTTC
TRBJ1-2,NA,TRBV24-1,TRBD1,CATSDATGQGNYGYTF,TGTGCCACCAGTGATGCAACGGGACAGGGGAACTATGGCTACACCTTC
TRBJ2-1,NA,TRBV7-3,NA,CASTAHVGSGQFF,TGTGCCAGCACCGCCCACGTAGGTAGCGGGCAGTTCTTC
TRBJ1-6,few,TRBV20-1,NA,CSAYTTGTYNSPLHF,TGCAGTGCTTATACTACAGGGACCTATAATTCACCCCTCCACTTT
TRBJ2-1,NA,TRBV6-4,NA,CASSDGRLAGDEQFF,TGTGCCAGCAGTGACGGGAGGCTGGCGGGTGATGAGCAGTTCTTC
TRBJ1-2,NA,TRBV19,TRBD1,CASSMGQGNNYGYTF,TGTGCCAGTAGTATGGGACAGGGAAACAACTATGGCTACACCTTC
TRBJ1-3,many,TRBV6-6,NA,CASSGRAGNTIYF,TGTGCCAGTTCGGGGCGAGCGGGAAACACCATATATTTT
TRBJ2-7,NA,TRBV29-1,TRBD1,CSSWTGGYNEQYF,TGCAGCTCCTGGACAGGGGGCTACAATGAGCAGTACTTC
TRBJ2-7,once,TRBV29-1,NA,CSVGPSPVDEQYF,TGCAGCGTCGGGCCGTCCCCGGTCGATGAGCAGTACTTC
TRBJ2-3,NA,TRBV24-1,NA,CATSESDGPLKDTQYF,TGTGCCACCAGTGAAAGCGACGGACCCCTCAAGGATACGCAGTATTTT
TRBJ1-1,many,TRBV20-1,TRBD1,CSARDPRQGNEEEAFF,TGCAGTGCTAGAGATCCTAGACAGGGAAATGAAGAAGAAGCTTTCTTT
TRBJ2-7,NA,TRBV12-3/TRBV12-4,TRBD2,CASTPAPGLAGEGEQYF,TGTGCCAGCACTCCTGCGCCGGGACTAGCGGGAGAAGGAGAGCAGTACTTC
TRBJ1-5,once,TRBV7-6,NA,CASSTPSQSSNQPQHF,TGTGCCAGCAGCACCCCTTCTCAAAGTAGCAATCAGCCCCAGCATTTT
TRBJ1-5,NA,TRBV20-1,NA,CSARVAGTSNQPQHF,TGCAGTGCTAGAGTCGCGGGGACAAGCAATCAGCCCCAGCATTTT
TRBJ2-7,NA,TRBV10-3,NA,CAISESRGSSYEQYF,TGTGCCATCAGTGAGTCGAGGGGCAGCTCCTACGAGCAGTACTTC
TRBJ2-7,NA,TRBV15,NA,CASIRDPGYEQYF,TGTGCCTCCATCAGAGATCCCGGGTACGAGCAGTACTTC
TRBJ1-3,NA,TRBV29-1,NA,CSVRDESGNTIYF,TGCAGCGTTCGAGATGAATCTGGAAACACCATATATTTT
TRBJ2-7,few,TRBV29-1,NA,CSQERPYYEQYF,TGCAGCCAGGAAAGACCATATTACGAGCAGTACTTC
TRBJ2-6,once,TRBV19,NA,CASSTFNTGGVHSGANVLTF,TGTGCCAGTTCGACTTTTAACACCGGGGGCGTCCACTCTGGGGCCAACGTCCTGACTTTC
TRBJ2-5,NA,TRBV7-3,TRBD1,CARSVGQGRETQYF,TGTGCTCGATCCGTCGGACAGGGAAGAGAGACCCAGTACTTC
TRBJ2-7,NA,TRBV11-1,NA,CASSHAGRWSEQYF,TGTGCCAGCAGCCATGCGGGAAGATGGAGCGAGCAGTACTTC
TRBJ1-2,NA,TRBV15,TRBD1,CATSRDGQGEWGYTF,TGTGCCACCAGCAGAGACGGACAGGGGGAGTGGGGCTACACCTTC
TRBJ2-6,many,TRBV5-1,TRBD1,CASSWDRAIVREGRRGANVLTF,TGCGCCAGCAGCTGGGACAGGGCTATCGTGAGGGAGGGCCGCAGGGGAGCCAACGTCCTGACTTTC